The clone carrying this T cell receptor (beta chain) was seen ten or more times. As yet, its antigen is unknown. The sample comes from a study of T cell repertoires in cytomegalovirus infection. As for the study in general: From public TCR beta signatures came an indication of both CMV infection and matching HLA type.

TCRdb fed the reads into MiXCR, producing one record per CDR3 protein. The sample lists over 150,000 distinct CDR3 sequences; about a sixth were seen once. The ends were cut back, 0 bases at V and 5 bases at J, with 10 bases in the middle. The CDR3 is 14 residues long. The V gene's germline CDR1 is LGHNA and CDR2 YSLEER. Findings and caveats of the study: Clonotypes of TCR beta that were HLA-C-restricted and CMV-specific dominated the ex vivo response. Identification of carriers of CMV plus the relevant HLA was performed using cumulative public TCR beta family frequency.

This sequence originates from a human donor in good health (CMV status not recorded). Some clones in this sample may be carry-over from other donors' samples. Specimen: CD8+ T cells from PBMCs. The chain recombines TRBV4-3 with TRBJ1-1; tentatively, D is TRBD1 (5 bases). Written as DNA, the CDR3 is TGCGCCAGCAGCCAAGATTCGGGGGGTACTGAAGCTTTCTTT. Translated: CASSQDSGGTEAFF.